One and the same sample provided the 26 T cell receptor beta chains below, sequenced in a study of T cell repertoires in cytomegalovirus infection (dated by TCRdb to between 2019 and 2020). This sample's treatment or condition label indicates: in vitro stimulation with specific CMV peptide epitopes to enrich CMV-specific T cells. Antigen specificity for these receptors is unknown. Sequencing used an Illumina HiSeq 1500. The public reads were reprocessed in TCRdb via fastp at Q25 and MiXCR, keeping in-frame beta chains. Rows with a matching CDR3 protein are joined into one entry that keeps the most common DNA and genes. The sample data list roughly 500,000 distinct CDR3 sequences, and around 35% of these were observed just once. Roughly 15% of the sample is in the top ten clones. This sample comprised cultured PBMCs, obtained from culture after CMV antigen stimulation. These receptors were collected from a human donor in good health (CMV status not recorded). Some clones in this sample may be carry-over from other donors' samples.

The chain recombines TRBV20-1 with TRBJ1-6; D uncertain. The CDR3 contains 15 residues. Germline loops: CDR1 DFQATT, CDR2 SNEGSKA (reference sequence). V was trimmed by 3 bases and J by 0 bases, leaving 9 bases between them. CDR3 DNA: TGCAGTGCTAGGTTGCCGAGCTCCTATAATTCACCCCTCCACTTT. Protein sequence: CSARLPSSYNSPLHF.

The rearrangement joins TRBV6-1 to TRBJ1-2; D remains unclear. The CDR3 sequence is 11 residues long. Trimming took off 7 bases at V and 7 bases at J, with 10 bases between the two ends. CDR1 is MNHNS, CDR2 SASEGT, per germline. CDR3: CASTTGRGYTF. For the CDR3, the DNA is TGTGCCAGCACGACGGGTCGTGGCTACACCTTC.

This clonotype was seen many times. The chain carries TRBV7-2 and TRBJ1-2, with D unclear. Trimming removed 2 bases at V and 5 bases at J, with 12 bases between. This CDR3 comprises 14 residues. Germline CDR1 reads SGHTA; CDR2 reads FQGNSA. The CDR3 DNA reads as TGTGCCAGCAGCTTATGGCAGGCAAAATATGGCTACACCTTC. Its protein is CASSLWQAKYGYTF.

The V gene is TRBV4-1, the J gene TRBJ2-3; D is ambiguous. The CDR3 runs to 17 residues. The V and J ends lost 2 bases and 1 base respectively, with 16 bases between them. Germline values: CDR1 MGHRA, CDR2 YSYEKL. The CDR3 protein is CASSQLGPFGGTDTQYF. CDR3 DNA: TGCGCCAGCAGCCAACTGGGTCCCTTCGGTGGCACAGATACGCAGTATTTT.

V is TRBV29-1 and J is TRBJ1-4, with 9 bases aligning to TRBD1. V dropped 7 bases and J dropped 6; count of bases not matched to a gene: 9. Germline V gives CDR1 SQVTM, CDR2 ANQGSEA. The CDR3 sequence is 14 residues long. CDR3 sequence (DNA): TGCAGCGCCGGAGGGGGACAGGGAGATGAAAAACTGTTTTTT. Residues: CSAGGGQGDEKLFF. Looking up the rest from reference TRBV29-1 and TRBJ1-4 gives the full variable domain: SAVISQKPSRDICQRGTSLTIQCQVDSQVTMMFWYRQQPGQSLTLIATANQGSEATYESGFVIDKFPISRPNLTFSTLTVSNMSPEDSSIYLCSAGGGQGDEKLFFGSGTQLSVL.

This clonotype occurred many times. V and J are TRBV6-1 and TRBJ2-7; D possibly uses TRBD1 or TRBD2 (6 bases each). The CDR3 has 15 residues. The V end lost 2 bases, the J end lost 1 base, and 12 bases lay between the germline ends. Germline assignment: CDR1 MNHNS and CDR2 SASEGT. The CDR3 DNA follows: TGTGCCAGCAGTGAACGCCTAGGGGGGTCCTACGAGCAGTACGTC. This gives the protein CASSERLGGSYEQYV.

This clonotype was counted between two and nine times. The rearrangement joins TRBV27 to TRBJ2-1; D is ambiguous. Germline V CDR1 and CDR2: MNHEY, SMNVEV (reference sequence). The CDR3 runs to 14 residues. V lost 3 bases and J lost 3, with 9 bases in between. The CDR3 protein is CASSLAGFYNEQFF. The CDR3 coding sequence is TGTGCCAGCAGTTTGGCAGGTTTCTACAATGAGCAGTTCTTC.

The chain uses TRBV12-3 or TRBV12-4 and TRBJ2-1, with D maybe TRBD2 (6 bases). The V and J ends lost 3 bases and 0 bases respectively, with 12 bases between them. CDR3 length equals 16 residues. For the CDR3, the DNA is TGTGCCAGCAGTTTCGGCGGGACCTACTCCTACAATGAGCAGTTCTTC. It is translated as CASSFGGTYSYNEQFF.

On this clonotype: Given a much more abundant clone one base away, this may be a read error. The CDR3 DNA is TGTGCCAGCGCCAAACTCACCGGGGAGCTGTTGTTT. It is translated as CASAKLTGELLF. The chain combines TRBV7-2 with TRBJ2-2; perhaps TRBD2 as D (5 bases). Germline assignment: CDR1 SGHTA and CDR2 FQGNSA. The CDR3 totals 12 residues.

This clonotype is a singleton in its sample. Written as DNA, the CDR3 is TGTGCCTGGAACCCAACAGGGTCGCCCCTGATGAGCTACACCTTC. Amino acid sequence: CAWNPTGSPLMSYTF. The rearrangement uses TRBV30 and TRBJ1-2; maybe TRBD1 (6 bases). Trimming took off 4 bases at V and 9 bases at J, with 24 bases between the two ends. The CDR3 length is 15 residues. Looked up from germline, CDR1 is GTSNPN and CDR2 is SVGIG (reference sequence).

The chain couples TRBV6-2 or TRBV6-3 to TRBJ1-5; D is undetermined. Germline-derived CDR1 and CDR2 are MNHEY and SVGEGT. The length of the CDR3 is 16 residues. V was shortened by 2 bases and J by 1 base, with 12 bases between the two germline ends. The CDR3 spells CASSYGGRVSNQPQHF. The CDR3 DNA is TGTGCCAGCAGTTACGGAGGGCGGGTGAGCAATCAGCCCCAGCATTTT.

V and J are TRBV30 and TRBJ2-1; D gene uncertain. Germline V CDR1 and CDR2: GTSNPN, SVGIG (reference sequence). This CDR3 contains 11 residues. Trimming cost V 0 bases and J 12 bases, with 9 bases left between them. The CDR3 DNA sequence: TGTGCCTGGAGTGTTCCTCGCGGGCAGTTCTTC. Translated: CAWSVPRGQFF.

This chain uses TRBV5-4 with TRBJ2-7; D gene ambiguous. V lost 1 base and J 5 bases, leaving 7 bases between the germline ends. The CDR3 is 12 amino acids. Germline CDR1 SGHNT, CDR2 YYREEE (reference sequence). The DNA of the CDR3 is TGTGCCAGCAGCTTGTCGACCCACGAGCAGTACTTC. The encoded protein is CASSLSTHEQYF.

The chain uses TRBV6-5 and TRBJ2-1, with 15 bases identical to TRBD2. Looked up from germline, CDR1 is MNHEY and CDR2 is SVGAGI. With V trimmed by 2 bases and J by 6 bases, 11 bases remained unmatched. The length of the CDR3 is 19 residues. This CDR3 is CASSYESGLAGGPGNEQFF. In DNA, the CDR3 is TGTGCCAGCAGTTACGAGTCAGGACTAGCGGGAGGGCCTGGCAATGAGCAGTTCTTC.

The rearrangement links TRBV7-2 to TRBJ2-7; maybe TRBD2 (6 bases). Trimming stripped 4 bases from V and 6 bases from J, with 16 bases between. This CDR3 spans 14 amino acids. Germline lookup yields CDR1 SGHTA and CDR2 FQGNSA. In nucleotides, the CDR3 is TGTGCCAGCAGCTCTTCCCTGACTAGTCCCGAGCAGTACTTC. Translation: CASSSSLTSPEQYF.

This rearrangement joins TRBV7-4 to TRBJ2-7; D gene uncertain. CDR3 size: 12 residues. V lost 2 bases and J lost 2, with 4 bases in between. Germline V gene data show CDR1 as SGHVT and CDR2 as SQSDAQ. CDR3 DNA sequence: TGTGCCAGCAGCTTACACCCCTACGAGCAGTACTTC. It yields the protein CASSLHPYEQYF.

Remarks on this clonotype: A much larger clone differs from this one at a single base, so this may be a read error. The V and J genes are TRBV7-6 and TRBJ2-6; 7 bases align to TRBD1. The length of the CDR3 is 18 residues. Germline CDR1 and CDR2: SGHVS and FNYEAQ. The DNA for the CDR3 is TGTGCCAGCTTAGTAGGGGGCCACGGAGGCTCTGGGGCCAACGTCCCGACTTTC. Translating it yields CASLVGGHGGSGANVPTF.

On this clonotype itself: This may come from a read error, since a much larger clone is one base off. The rearrangement uses TRBV7-9 and TRBJ1-5; D is possibly TRBD1 (5 bases). The germline V gene encodes CDR1 SEHNR and CDR2 FQNEAQ (reference sequence). The length of the CDR3 is 15 residues. The CDR3 loop is CANSWGHLSNQPQHF. CDR3 sequence (DNA): TGTGCCAACAGCTGGGGCCACCTTAGCAATCAGCCCCAGCATTTT.

The rearrangement links TRBV10-3 to TRBJ1-5; a weak D match, TRBD1 (6 bases). Trimming left V 7 bases short and J 7 bases short, with 14 bases between. CDR1 ENHRY and CDR2 SYGVKD come from the germline V gene. CDR3 length: 13 residues. CDR3 sequence (DNA): TGTGCCATCAAGGGGGGGGCAGACCAGCCCCAGCATTTT. Residues: CAIKGGADQPQHF.

The V call is TRBV29-1, the J call TRBJ2-1; D uncertain. Per the germline V gene, CDR1 is SQVTM and CDR2 is ANQGSEA. Deletions cut 3 bases from V and 6 bases from J, with 6 bases between. This CDR3 contains 11 residues. CDR3 nucleotide sequence: TGCAGCGTTGAGGTCGGCAATGAGCAGTTCTTC. It is translated as CSVEVGNEQFF.

This chain uses TRBV7-2 with TRBJ2-1, with D hard to call. The CDR3 covers 13 residues. The germline gives CDR1 SGHTA, CDR2 FQGNSA. The V end was cut by 5 bases, the J end by 1 base, with 6 bases between. CDR3 in amino acids: CASSRESYNEQFF. CDR3 nucleotide sequence: TGTGCCAGCAGCCGAGAATCCTACAATGAGCAGTTCTTC. The variable domain in full, with the rest retrieved from reference TRBV7-2 and TRBJ2-1, is GAGVSQSPSNKVTEKGKDVELRCDPISGHTALYWYRQSLGQGLEFLIYFQGNSAPDKSGLPSDRFSAERTGGSVSTLTIQRTQQEDSAVYLCASSRESYNEQFFGPGTRLTVL.

V and J are TRBV27 and TRBJ1-1; 7 bases agree with TRBD1. V was clipped by 5 bases and J by 1 base; unmatched bases: 7. The CDR3 has 15 amino acids. Germline loops: CDR1 MNHEY, CDR2 SMNVEV (reference sequence). In nucleotides, the CDR3 is TGTGCCAGCAGTAACAGACAGGGTTGGAACACTGAAGCTTTCTTT. Its translation is CASSNRQGWNTEAFF.

This clonotype was counted between two and nine times. The rearrangement uses TRBV12-3 or TRBV12-4 and TRBJ1-2, with 10 bases matching TRBD1. The CDR3 loop spans 15 amino acids. After removal of 2 bases from V and 8 bases from J, the junction contained 8 bases not matched to a gene. The CDR3 DNA sequence: TGTGCCAGCAGTTTACAGAGACAGGGGGCGCGAGGCTACACCTTC. The encoded protein is CASSLQRQGARGYTF.

In its sample, this clonotype is medium-sized. This sequence joins TRBV7-2 and TRBJ1-4, with a possible D match to TRBD1 (5 bases). Trimming left V 5 bases short and J 7 bases short, with 20 bases between. The V gene's germline CDR1 is SGHTA and CDR2 FQGNSA. This CDR3 is 16 amino acids long. The CDR3: CASSPEARGSGEKLFF. The CDR3 DNA sequence: TGTGCCAGCAGCCCAGAGGCCCGGGGGAGTGGTGAAAAACTGTTTTTT.

The chain joins TRBV4-1 to TRBJ2-2, with 9 bases aligning to TRBD1. V shed 1 base and J 5 bases; nucleotides not matched to a gene: 11. CDR1 and CDR2 from the germline V gene are MGHRA and YSYEKL. The CDR3 is made up of 18 amino acids. In DNA form, the CDR3 reads TGCGCCAGCAGCCAAGTCCCCCTCGGGACAGGGTCTACCGGGGAGCTGTTTTTT. It yields the protein CASSQVPLGTGSTGELFF.

Only a few counts were recorded for this clonotype. The chain combines TRBV7-2 with TRBJ2-7; no firm D call. Germline CDR1 and CDR2: SGHTA and FQGNSA. Trimming took off 1 base at V and 6 bases at J, with 16 bases between the two ends. The CDR3 is 15 residues long. The CDR3 is CASSLDPLRAGEQYV. In DNA, the CDR3 is TGTGCCAGCAGCTTAGATCCCTTACGAGCAGGCGAGCAGTACGTC.